Listed below are T cell receptor beta chains from one sample, sequenced in a study of blood T cell repertoires in COVID-19. Produced via immunoSEQ multiplex PCR; TCRdb's table is partial and in-frame only. The data hold around 450,000 clones, with roughly 87% observed a single time. The source material was PBMCs or T cells enriched from blood (not recorded which). The receptors originated from a woman aged 18 to 35 with acute COVID-19. Both conserved end residues are part of each CDR3. D genes are given only for firm matches. Clone size is shown for a subset of rows, as once, few, many or a class of expanded clone.

clone_size d_call j_call v_call cdr3_aa cdr3_nt
NA NA TRBJ2-5 TRBV18 CASSAQETQYF TGTGCCAGCTCAGCGCAAGAGACCCAGTACTTC
NA NA TRBJ2-7 TRBV5-4 CASSDKRVSSYEQYF TGTGCCAGCAGCGATAAGCGGGTTAGCTCCTACGAGCAGTACTTC
NA TRBD2 TRBJ2-3 TRBV19 CASSITGGGPDTQYF TGTGCCAGTAGTATTACGGGAGGTGGCCCAGATACGCAGTATTTT
NA TRBD2 TRBJ2-3 TRBV11-3 CASSESFVGRDTHYTQYF TGTGCCAGCAGCGAATCTTTTGTCGGGAGGGATACACACTATACGCAGTATTTT
NA TRBD1 TRBJ2-2 TRBV19 CASSAPSTGKVGELFF TGTGCCAGTAGTGCCCCCTCGACAGGGAAGGTCGGGGAGCTGTTTTTT
NA TRBD1 TRBJ1-2 TRBV7-9 CASSPGGANYGYTF TGTGCCAGCAGTCCAGGGGGAGCTAACTATGGCTACACCTTC
many NA TRBJ2-2 TRBV2 CASREARTNTGELFF TGTGCCAGCAGAGAGGCACGTACGAACACCGGGGAGCTGTTTTTT
NA TRBD2 TRBJ2-1 TRBV5-4 CASRLAGPTYNEQFF TGTGCCAGCAGGTTAGCGGGCCCCACCTACAATGAGCAGTTCTTC
NA NA TRBJ2-2 TRBV11-3 CASSLAHDTGELFF TGTGCCAGCAGCTTAGCCCATGACACCGGGGAGCTGTTTTTT
NA NA TRBJ2-1 TRBV14 CASSRETGVYNEQFF TGTGCCAGCAGCCGAGAAACGGGGGTCTACAATGAGCAGTTCTTC
once TRBD1 TRBJ2-7 TRBV6-2/TRBV6-3 CASSYRRRGPLEQYF TGTGCCAGCAGTTACCGTCGCAGGGGGCCTCTCGAGCAGTACTTC
NA NA TRBJ2-3 TRBV24-1 CATSGAYTQYF TGTGCCACCAGTGGAGCGTATACGCAGTATTTT
NA TRBD1 TRBJ1-2 TRBV28 CASSGDRVYGYTF TGTGCCAGCAGCGGGGACAGGGTCTATGGCTACACCTTC
NA TRBD2 TRBJ2-2 TRBV30 CAWSVLAGENTGELFF TGTGCCTGGAGTGTACTAGCGGGGGAGAACACCGGGGAGCTGTTTTTT
NA TRBD1 TRBJ2-3 TRBV19 CASTPGQGTDTQYF TGTGCCAGTACACCGGGACAGGGCACAGATACGCAGTATTTT
NA NA TRBJ1-6 TRBV24-1 CATSDGDNSPLHF TGTGCCACCAGTGACGGAGATAATTCACCCCTCCACTTT
NA TRBD1 TRBJ2-3 TRBV5-1 CASYAQGGDTQYF TGCGCCAGCTATGCACAGGGGGGCGATACGCAGTATTTT
NA NA TRBJ1-3 TRBV7-2 CASSLETGTIYF TGTGCCAGCAGCTTAGAGACAGGCACCATATATTTT
NA NA TRBJ1-2 TRBV4-3 CASSQAGGRVLHGYTF TGCGCCAGCAGCCAAGCGGGGGGCCGGGTCTTACACGGCTACACCTTC
NA NA TRBJ1-3 TRBV29-1 CSVGGRGNTIYF TGCAGCGTCGGGGGGAGAGGAAACACCATATATTTT
NA TRBD1 TRBJ1-5 TRBV7-9 CASSLVLPDRGHQPQHF TGTGCCAGCAGCTTAGTCCTCCCGGACAGGGGCCATCAGCCCCAGCATTTT
NA NA TRBJ1-2 TRBV5-4 CASSLYRVETGYTF TGTGCCAGCAGCTTATACAGGGTAGAGACTGGCTACACCTTC
NA NA TRBJ2-7 TRBV7-2 CASSPQGREQYF TGTGCCAGCAGCCCACAGGGTCGCGAGCAGTACTTC
few TRBD2 TRBJ2-3 TRBV6-2/TRBV6-3 CASSMKTGLAGHADTQYF TGTGCCAGCAGTATGAAAACGGGACTAGCGGGCCACGCAGATACGCAGTATTTT
NA NA TRBJ2-1 TRBV6-4 CASSDSRDNEQFF TGTGCCAGCAGTGACTCACGGGACAATGAGCAGTTCTTC
NA NA TRBJ1-5 TRBV28 CASSRTPGHPNQPQHF TGTGCCAGCAGTCGGACTCCGGGACATCCCAATCAGCCCCAGCATTTT
NA TRBD1 TRBJ2-1 TRBV29-1 CSVEGTGGNEQFF TGCAGCGTTGAGGGGACAGGGGGGAATGAGCAGTTCTTC
NA TRBD2 TRBJ2-1 TRBV7-9 CASSSLAGDRIEQFF TGTGCCAGCAGCTCACTAGCGGGCGATCGAATAGAGCAGTTCTTC
many TRBD1 TRBJ1-1 TRBV3-1/TRBV3-2 CASSQGGGSNTEAFF TGTGCCAGCAGCCAAGGAGGGGGCTCGAACACTGAAGCTTTCTTT
NA TRBD1 TRBJ1-5 TRBV28 CASSLYRGDQPQHF TGTGCCAGCAGTTTATACAGGGGGGATCAGCCCCAGCATTTT
NA TRBD1 TRBJ1-2 TRBV18 CASSPLTGEDGYTF TGTGCCAGCTCACCTCTGACAGGGGAGGATGGCTACACCTTC
NA NA TRBJ1-4 TRBV3-1/TRBV3-2 CASSHPGSAEKLFF TGTGCCAGCAGCCACCCCGGGAGCGCTGAAAAACTGTTTTTT
NA TRBD2 TRBJ2-3 TRBV18 CASSPGTNTDTQYF TGTGCCAGCTCACCAGGGACTAACACAGATACGCAGTATTTT
NA TRBD2 TRBJ2-4 TRBV7-9 CASSLAGGLQNIQYF TGTGCCAGCAGCTTAGCGGGAGGGCTCCAAAACATTCAGTACTTC
NA NA TRBJ2-1 TRBV21-1 CASSVPGERRNEQFF TGTGCCAGCAGCGTACCTGGGGAACGGAGGAATGAGCAGTTCTTC